Below, 32 T cell receptor beta chains from the same sample are listed, as sequenced in a study of cytomegalovirus exposure and HLA in healthy donors (dated 2017 in TCRdb). Library generation was performed with the immunoSEQ multiplex PCR assay. The multiplex PCR relied on a mix of 60 forward primers for TCR Vbeta segments and 13 reverse primers for TCR Jbeta segments. TCRdb re-hosts the immuneACCESS table, in-frame sequences only. Its copies lack some clones; in the studies checked, an unresolved V gene accounts for under half of them, and the cause for the rest is not known. The sample table records nearly 200,000 clones; roughly 77% of these occur just once. The biggest ten clones account for approximately 0.39% of the sample. Material: PBMCs. Every receptor here comes from a male donor in good health and CMV-seropositive.

The CDR3 reads CASSSGKGQGGEKLFF. The CDR3 coding sequence is TGTGCCAGCAGTTCGGGGAAGGGACAGGGGGGCGAAAAACTGTTTTTT. This chain joins TRBV6-6 and TRBJ1-4, with 11 bases fitting TRBD1. J lost 8 bases, V lost 4 bases, and 9 bases had no gene match. Germline CDR1 reads MNHNY; CDR2 reads SVGAGI (reference sequence). CDR3 length: 16 amino acids.

The V call is TRBV5-4, the J call TRBJ2-1; TRBD1 agrees at 7 bases. CDR1 and CDR2 from the germline V gene are SGHNT and YYREEE (reference sequence). V was pared by 4 bases and J by 6 bases, with 16 bases of the junction left unmatched. This CDR3 comprises 17 residues. The CDR3 reads CASSPLPKTGKSNEQFF. CDR3 bases: TGTGCCAGCAGCCCCCTCCCCAAGACAGGGAAATCCAATGAGCAGTTCTTC.

This chain uses TRBV28 with TRBJ1-3; D ambiguous. CDR1 and CDR2 from the germline V gene are MDHEN and SYDVKM. The CDR3 is made up of 15 amino acids. V lost 7 bases to trimming and J lost 0 bases, with 13 bases between them. CDR3 protein: CASNLHSSSGNTIYF. CDR3 coding DNA: TGTGCCAGCAACCTGCATTCCAGCTCTGGAAACACCATATATTTT.

The chain links TRBV11-1 to TRBJ2-3; TRBD2 is a possible D gene (5 bases). The CDR3 runs to 14 residues. Germline CDR1 is SGHAT and CDR2 is FQDESV (reference sequence). V was clipped by 4 bases and J by 2 bases, with 10 bases between them. The CDR3 is CASSSQRSTDTQYF. CDR3 sequence (DNA): TGTGCCAGCAGCTCCCAGCGGTCCACAGATACGCAGTATTTT. The full variable domain, rest sourced from reference TRBV11-1 and TRBJ2-3, is EAEVAQSPRYKITEKSQAVAFWCDPISGHATLYWYRQILGQGPELLVQFQDESVVDDSQLPKDRFSAERLKGVDSTLKIQPAELGDSAMYLCASSSQRSTDTQYFGPGTRLTVL.

The V gene is TRBV18, the J gene TRBJ1-1, with D possibly being TRBD1 (6 bases). The CDR3 spans 14 residues. Trimming shortened V by 5 bases and J by 1 base, and 11 bases separated the two germline ends. Germline loops: CDR1 KGHSH, CDR2 LQKENI. CDR3 amino acids: CASSSGTKNTEAFF. CDR3 coding DNA: TGTGCCAGCTCATCCGGGACAAAGAACACTGAAGCTTTCTTT.

This chain uses TRBV9 with TRBJ2-5; D perhaps matches TRBD1 (6 bases). The CDR3 length is 16 residues. Looked up from germline, CDR1 is SGDLS and CDR2 is YYNGEE. Trimming pared 3 bases from V and 2 bases from J, leaving 17 bases between. The CDR3 here is CASSAGTQARQETQYF. DNA of the CDR3: TGTGCCAGCAGCGCCGGGACACAGGCGAGGCAAGAGACCCAGTACTTC.

This clone has a single count. The chain recombines TRBV7-2 with TRBJ2-3; no reliable D call. Per the germline V gene, CDR1 is SGHTA and CDR2 is FQGNSA. V was cut by 5 bases and J by 0 bases, with 9 bases left in between. The CDR3 length is 14 residues. The CDR3 nucleotides read TGTGCCAGCAGCGTACAGAAAAGCACAGATACGCAGTATTTT. Translated: CASSVQKSTDTQYF.

V usage is TRBV6-1 and J usage is TRBJ2-7; no definite D call. CDR1 is MNHNS, CDR2 SASEGT, per germline. The length of the CDR3 is 18 residues. Trimming cost V 1 base and J 1 base, with 20 bases left between them. The CDR3 region has the DNA TGTGCCAGCAGTGAAGGCCGGTCTACGCCCCGATTTTCCTACGAGCAGTACTTC. Protein: CASSEGRSTPRFSYEQYF.

The chain joins TRBV4-2 to TRBJ2-7; TRBD2 might be the D (6 bases). Germline CDR1 reads LGHNA; CDR2 reads YNFKEQ. The CDR3 is 17 amino acids. With 0 bases removed from V and 4 bases from J, the gap between germline ends came to 19 bases. In DNA form, the CDR3 reads TGTGCCAGCAGCCAAGAACCGGCGAGCGGGCTCGGGTACGAGCAGTACTTC. As protein: CASSQEPASGLGYEQYF.

As for this clone: The junction differs from germline at one of its ends, possibly a read error. This chain joins TRBV6-5 and TRBJ2-1; D perhaps matches TRBD2 (6 bases). The CDR3 is made up of 12 amino acids. CDR1 is MNHEY, CDR2 SVGAGI, per germline. CDR3 loop: CASSQDYNGQFF. In DNA form, the CDR3 reads TGTGCCAGCAGTCAGGACTACAATGGGCAGTTCTTC.

This sequence joins TRBV5-1 and TRBJ2-7; maybe TRBD1 (7 bases). V was trimmed by 4 bases and J by 3 bases, leaving 17 bases between them. Germline CDR1 SGHRS, CDR2 YFSETQ. The CDR3 runs to 15 residues. CDR3 bases: TGCGCCAGCAGCCCCCCCCCAGGGGGGAGCTACGAGCAGTACTTC. Translated, it gives CASSPPPGGSYEQYF.

J is TRBJ2-3 and V is TRBV5-4, with D possibly matching TRBD2 (5 bases). This CDR3 spans 16 amino acids. V lost 0 bases and J 2 bases, leaving 13 bases between the germline ends. Per germline, CDR1 SGHNT and CDR2 YYREEE (reference sequence). CDR3 amino acids: CASSLVLVGVTDTQYF. Written as DNA, the CDR3 is TGTGCCAGCAGCTTGGTATTAGTGGGAGTCACAGATACGCAGTATTTT.

This clone was counted only a few times. J is TRBJ2-2 and V is TRBV9; 7 nucleotides line up with TRBD1. Germline CDR1 reads SGDLS; CDR2 reads YYNGEE. Trimming removed 5 bases from V and 4 bases from J; junction bases left unmatched: 8. This CDR3 is built from 15 residues. CDR3 sequence reads: CASSTGALFTGELFF. CDR3 in DNA: TGTGCCAGCAGTACAGGGGCTCTTTTCACCGGGGAGCTGTTTTTT. The full variable domain, rest sourced from reference TRBV9 and TRBJ2-2, is DSGVTQTPKHLITATGQRVTLRCSPRSGDLSVYWYQQSLDQGLQFLIQYYNGEERAKGNILERFSAQQFPDLHSELNLSSLELGDSALYFCASSTGALFTGELFFGEGSRLTVL.

This clone was detected only once. The chain uses TRBV20-1 and TRBJ2-1; D not certain. Trimming took 7 bases from V and 9 from J, leaving 13 bases between them. From germline, CDR1 is DFQATT and CDR2 SNEGSKA (reference sequence). This CDR3 contains 11 residues. CDR3 sequence: CSGKKAAEQFF. The DNA for the CDR3 is TGCAGTGGTAAGAAGGCGGCTGAGCAGTTCTTC.

The chain couples TRBV28 to TRBJ2-7; D perhaps matches TRBD2 (6 bases). V was cut by 9 bases and J by 6 bases, with 15 bases left in between. This CDR3 spans 12 amino acids. From germline, CDR1 is MDHEN and CDR2 SYDVKM. The chain's CDR3 is CASGASVGEQYF. DNA for the CDR3: TGTGCCAGTGGGGCTAGCGTCGGCGAGCAGTACTTC.

V is TRBV7-2 and J is TRBJ2-3; D may be TRBD1 (5 bases). In germline, CDR1 is SGHTA, CDR2 FQGNSA. V shed 5 bases and J shed 2 bases, with 14 bases lying between them. The CDR3 spans 15 residues. CDR3 region: CASSRRVSPTDTQYF. DNA for the CDR3: TGTGCCAGCAGCCGCAGGGTTTCGCCCACAGATACGCAGTATTTT.

This clone showed up just once. This sequence joins TRBV5-4 and TRBJ1-2; TRBD1 matches 7 bases. V lost 4 bases to trimming and J lost 4 bases; unmatched junction nucleotides: 4. Germline CDR1 is SGHNT and CDR2 is YYREEE (reference sequence). The CDR3 covers 13 residues. DNA of the CDR3: TGTGCCAGCAGCGTGACAGGGAGCTATGGCTACACCTTC. Translation gives CASSVTGSYGYTF.

The chain carries TRBV5-8 and TRBJ1-2; no clear D gene. Trimming removed 4 bases from V and 4 bases from J, with 8 bases in between. The CDR3 sequence is 12 residues long. Germline CDR1 SGHTS, CDR2 YDEGEE. CDR3 loop: CASSARGYGYTF. For the CDR3, the DNA is TGTGCCAGCAGCGCGCGGGGCTATGGCTACACCTTC.

The V gene is TRBV6-1, the J gene TRBJ1-1; D call uncertain. The CDR3 consists of 14 residues. Trimming removed 1 base at V and 1 base at J, with 7 bases between. Germline V gene lookup returns CDR1 MNHNS and CDR2 SASEGT. In nucleotides, the CDR3 is TGTGCCAGCAGTGAAGAGTACGGGAACACTGAAGCTTTCTTT. Amino acids: CASSEEYGNTEAFF.

This clone appeared a few times. This chain links TRBV28 with TRBJ1-1; weak D call: TRBD1 (6 bases). The CDR3 has 15 amino acids. The germline V gene has CDR1 MDHEN and CDR2 SYDVKM. V was shortened by 6 bases and J by 0 bases, with 14 bases between the two germline ends. This CDR3 reads CASRSRQVMNTEAFF. In DNA form, the CDR3 reads TGTGCCAGCAGATCACGACAGGTAATGAACACTGAAGCTTTCTTT.

The DNA of the CDR3 is TGTGCCAGCAGTTCTGGGACTAGTATAGCAGATACGCAGTATTTT. Its translation is CASSSGTSIADTQYF. The chain carries TRBV6-5 and TRBJ2-3; TRBD2 matches at 8 bases. The CDR3 sequence is 15 residues long. V shed 4 bases and J 4 bases; nucleotides not matched to a gene: 7. The V gene's germline CDR1 is MNHEY and CDR2 SVGAGI.

This chain uses TRBV7-9 with TRBJ2-5, with 7 positions matching TRBD1. Germline CDR1 is SEHNR and CDR2 is FQNEAQ (reference sequence). V trimming: 4 bases; J trimming: 4 bases; junction bases outside the gene matches: 6. There are 14 residues in the CDR3. The CDR3, as DNA: TGTGCCAGCAGCTCTGGGACAGATGGAGAGACCCAGTACTTC. Translating gives CASSSGTDGETQYF.

This chain joins TRBV29-1 and TRBJ2-5; D possibly corresponds to TRBD1 (5 bases). Looked up from germline, CDR1 is SQVTM and CDR2 is ANQGSEA. V was shortened by 4 bases and J by 6 bases, with 15 bases between the two germline ends. The CDR3 loop spans 13 amino acids. For the CDR3, the DNA is TGCAGCGTTGCGAGAAGCTTGGGGCAGACCCAGTACTTC. Its translation is CSVARSLGQTQYF.

This clone was seen just once. V usage is TRBV28 and J usage is TRBJ2-6; 7 nucleotides line up with TRBD1. CDR1 is MDHEN, CDR2 SYDVKM, per germline. J was trimmed by 2 bases and V by 3 bases; bases with no gene match: 1. The CDR3 has 15 amino acids. The CDR3 DNA is TGTGCCAGCAGTTTCGACAGGGCTGGGGCCAACGTCCTGACTTTC. Translating gives CASSFDRAGANVLTF. Combining the CDR3 with reference TRBV28 and TRBJ2-6 gives the whole variable domain DVKVTQSSRYLVKRTGEKVFLECVQDMDHENMFWYRQDPGLGLRLIYFSYDVKMKEKGDIPEGYSVSREKKERFSLILESASTNQTSMYLCASSFDRAGANVLTFGAGSRLTVL.

The V and J genes are TRBV6-1 and TRBJ2-1; 16 bases are a match to TRBD2. Germline-derived CDR1 and CDR2 are MNHNS and SASEGT. This CDR3 spans 15 amino acids. V was pared by 7 bases and J by 7 bases, with 4 bases of the junction left unmatched. The CDR3 spells CASTGLAGGINEQFF. The CDR3 bases are TGTGCCAGCACGGGACTAGCGGGGGGGATAAATGAGCAGTTCTTC.

The rearrangement joins TRBV4-1 to TRBJ2-5; D unresolved. The V end lost 2 bases, the J end lost 4 bases, and 14 bases lay between the germline ends. This CDR3 is 15 amino acids long. Germline CDR1 reads MGHRA; CDR2 reads YSYEKL. The CDR3 spells CASSQRRLSRETQYF. The DNA for the CDR3 is TGCGCCAGCAGCCAACGCCGGCTTAGCCGAGAGACCCAGTACTTC.

This clone was detected a few times. The rearrangement uses TRBV6-5 and TRBJ2-7; 9 bases are shared with TRBD1. V gave up 5 bases and J gave up 4 bases; unmatched junction bases: 9. Germline CDR1 reads MNHEY; CDR2 reads SVGAGI. The CDR3 contains 15 residues. In DNA, the CDR3 is TGTGCCAGCAGTCTCTCCGGGACAGGGTGGTACGAGCAGTACTTC. This translates into CASSLSGTGWYEQYF.

Concerning this clone itself: An end of the junction differs from the germline gene, which may be a read error. The sample holds other DNA sequences that translate to the same CDR3. V gene TRBV9 combines with J gene TRBJ2-2; TRBD2 matches at 7 bases. The CDR3 has 15 residues. Germline loops: CDR1 SGDLS, CDR2 YYNGEE. CDR3 nucleotide sequence: TGCGCCAGTCGACTAGGGAGGGGAGGCACCGGGGAGCTGTTTTTT. This gives the protein CASRLGRGGTGELFF.

This chain uses TRBV4-2 with TRBJ2-3, with TRBD2 identical over 8 bases. CDR3 length: 17 amino acids. After removal of 0 bases from V and 5 bases from J, the junction contained 10 bases not matched to a gene. The V gene's germline CDR1 is LGHNA and CDR2 YNFKEQ. The CDR3 reads CASSQEERGRFRDTQYF. The CDR3 DNA reads TGTGCCAGCAGCCAAGAGGAGCGGGGGCGTTTCAGAGATACGCAGTATTTT.

CDR3 residues: CASGTSRHTLNYGYTF. CDR3 nucleotide sequence: TGTGCCAGTGGGACTTCTAGACACACACTTAACTATGGCTACACCTTC. The chain couples TRBV19 to TRBJ1-2; a weak D match, TRBD1 (5 bases). CDR1 LNHDA and CDR2 SQIVND come from the germline V gene (reference sequence). CDR3 length: 16 amino acids. Trimming pared 8 bases from V and 1 base from J, leaving 20 bases between. The variable domain in full, with the rest retrieved from reference TRBV19 and TRBJ1-2, is DGGITQSPKYLFRKEGQNVTLSCEQNLNHDAMYWYRQDPGQGLRLIYYSQIVNDFQKGDIAEGYSVSREKKESFPLTVTSAQKNPTAFYLCASGTSRHTLNYGYTFGSGTRLTVV.

The chain links TRBV28 to TRBJ1-2, with D unresolved. V lost 4 bases to trimming and J lost 4 bases, with 13 bases between them. Germline-derived CDR1 and CDR2 are MDHEN and SYDVKM. The CDR3 consists of 14 residues. CDR3 protein: CASSSGGWSYGYTF. CDR3 nucleotide sequence: TGTGCCAGCAGTTCGGGCGGGTGGAGCTATGGCTACACCTTC.

CDR3 sequence: CASRSAVSAQETQYF. The CDR3 bases are TGTGCCAGCAGGTCTGCAGTTAGCGCCCAAGAGACCCAGTACTTC. The chain links TRBV7-8 to TRBJ2-5; D perhaps matches TRBD2 (5 bases). V was clipped by 6 bases and J by 1 base, with 15 bases between them. Germline V gene data show CDR1 as SGHVS and CDR2 as FQNEAQ. This CDR3 has 15 residues.